This T cell receptor beta chain comes out of a study of T cell repertoires in cytomegalovirus infection. This clonotype has a count of ten or more. The CDR3 has 16 residues. Looked up from germline, CDR1 is MNHNS and CDR2 is SASEGT. J lost 1 base, V lost 6 bases, and 5 bases had no gene match. One entry per CDR3 protein results from TCRdb running MiXCR on the reads. The sample includes approximately 500,000 distinct CDR3 sequences, around 11% of them seen just once. The chain employs TRBV6-1 and TRBJ2-7; 14 nucleotides agree with TRBD2. This receptor was obtained from a human donor in good health (CMV status not recorded). Some clones in this sample may be carry-over from other donors' samples. Sample: PBMCs. CDR3 in amino acids: CASSGLAGGSSYEQYF. In DNA form, the CDR3 reads TGTGCCAGCAGCGGACTAGCGGGGGGATCTTCCTACGAGCAGTACTTC.